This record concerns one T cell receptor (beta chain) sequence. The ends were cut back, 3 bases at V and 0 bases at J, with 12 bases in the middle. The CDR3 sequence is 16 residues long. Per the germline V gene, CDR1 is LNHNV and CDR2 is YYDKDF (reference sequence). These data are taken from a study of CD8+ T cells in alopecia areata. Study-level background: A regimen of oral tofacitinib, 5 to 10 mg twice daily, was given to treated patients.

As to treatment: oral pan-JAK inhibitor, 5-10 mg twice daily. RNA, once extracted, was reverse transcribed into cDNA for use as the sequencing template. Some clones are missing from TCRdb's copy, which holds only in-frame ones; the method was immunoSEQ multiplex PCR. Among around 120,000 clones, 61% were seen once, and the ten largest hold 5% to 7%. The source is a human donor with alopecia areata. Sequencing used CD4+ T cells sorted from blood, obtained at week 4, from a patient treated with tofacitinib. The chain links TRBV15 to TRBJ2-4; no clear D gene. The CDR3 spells CATSSKERLAKNIQYF. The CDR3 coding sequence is TGTGCCACCAGCAGTAAGGAAAGGCTAGCCAAAAACATTCAGTACTTC.